This TCR beta chain stems from a study of metastatic and nonmetastatic thyroid tumors. Among the patients, none had received any treatment before thyroid surgery. In the original analysis: Variation in CDR3 across clinicopathological groups served as the basis for constructing a distant-metastasis classifier in papillary thyroid cancer. TCRdb reprocessed the PCR reads via MiXCR. Here the V and J calls rest on TCRdb's processing, not on the authors' analysis. The sample has about 70,000 clones, 18% seen once. This clone came up many times. CDR1 is MNHNS and CDR2 is SASEGT in the germline V gene. This CDR3 region has 17 residues. V dropped 5 bases and J dropped 6; count of bases not matched to a gene: 13.

Sequenced input: blood. This TCR derives from a female donor with papillary thyroid cancer or a benign thyroid nodule (not recorded which). Some clones in this sample may be carry-over from other donors' samples. The rearrangement joins TRBV6-1 to TRBJ1-4; TRBD1 aligns across 9 bases. As DNA, the CDR3 is TGTGCCAGCAGTTTCCCCGGGACAGGGCGGTTTGATGAAAAACTGTTTTTT. This translates into CASSFPGTGRFDEKLFF.